A single sample gave rise to the 32 T cell receptor beta chains below, sequenced in a study of regulatory T cells in long-lasting Graves disease. To make TCR beta libraries, researchers used iRepertoire HTBI primers and Arm-PCR of CDR3 regions. TCRdb re-called the multiplex PCR reads through MiXCR, storing one row per CDR3 protein. The profile shows hundreds of thousands of distinct CDR3 sequences, around 15% of them singletons. Time point: newly diagnosed GD, antithyroid drugs for less than 3 months. There was RNA extracted from PBMCs, and the TCR library was made from it. These same records also appear under a second study, on T cells in Graves' hyperthyroidism and ophthalmopathy.

Here the sequenced sample was peripheral blood mononuclear cells (PBMCs), taken at new diagnosis, from a patient treated with antithyroid drugs. These TCRs come from a man in his forties with Graves disease.

This clonotype was seen at least ten times. This chain uses TRBV9 with TRBJ1-3; perhaps TRBD1 as D (5 bases). The V end was cut by 2 bases, the J end by 2 bases, with 11 bases between. CDR3 size: 15 residues. The germline V gene encodes CDR1 SGDLS and CDR2 YYNGEE. This CDR3 is CASSVLWGPGNTIYF. The CDR3 bases are TGTGCCAGCAGCGTTCTTTGGGGCCCTGGAAACACCATATATTTT.

The table lists this clonotype with a few counts. V and J are TRBV12-3 or TRBV12-4 and TRBJ1-5; 10 bases are shared with TRBD1. The V segment lost 5 bases and the J segment 7 bases; nucleotides outside the gene matches: 14. The CDR3 loop spans 17 amino acids. The CDR3 sequence: CASSLSRDRGKGQPQHF. CDR3 nucleotides: TGTGCCAGCAGTCTATCAAGGGACAGGGGAAAGGGGCAGCCCCAGCATTTT.

This clonotype was seen repeatedly, ten times or more. The J gene is TRBJ2-7, the V gene TRBV7-8; tentatively, D is TRBD2 (5 bases). There are 15 residues in the CDR3. The V gene's germline CDR1 is SGHVS and CDR2 FQNEAQ. The ends were cut back, 4 bases at V and 6 bases at J, with 19 bases in the middle. This chain's CDR3 is CASSSTRSGSLEQYF. DNA of the CDR3: TGTGCCAGCAGCTCGACCCGGTCGGGGTCGCTCGAGCAGTACTTC.

The chain joins TRBV7-9 to TRBJ2-5; TRBD1 might be the D (6 bases). The CDR3 consists of 14 residues. Trimming took off 5 bases at V and 4 bases at J, with 14 bases between the two ends. Germline V gene sequence: CDR1 SEHNR, CDR2 FQNEAQ (reference sequence). The CDR3 protein is CASSRDILRETQYF. The CDR3 bases are TGTGCCAGCAGCCGGGACATCCTTAGAGAGACCCAGTACTTC.

This clonotype appeared a single time. The chain links TRBV7-2 to TRBJ1-4, with TRBD1 matching over 8 bases. Trimming cost V 4 bases and J 4 bases; bases outside gene matches: 5. The CDR3 sequence is 15 residues long. Germline V gene lookup returns CDR1 SGHTA and CDR2 FQGNSA. The CDR3 spells CASSSQGAVNEKLFF. The CDR3 DNA follows: TGTGCCAGCAGCTCGCAGGGGGCTGTTAATGAAAAACTGTTTTTT.

This clonotype has a count of ten or more. The chain joins TRBV3-1 to TRBJ1-1, with D perhaps TRBD1 (5 bases). From germline, CDR1 is LGHDT and CDR2 YNNKEL (reference sequence). CDR3 length: 15 amino acids. Trimming took 4 bases from V and 1 from J, leaving 13 bases between them. In DNA, the CDR3 is TGTGCCAGCAGCCCGGGACCGATCCGGAACACTGAAGCTTTCTTT. It is translated as CASSPGPIRNTEAFF. Using reference TRBV3-1 and TRBJ1-1 for the parts outside the CDR3, the full variable domain is DTAVSQTPKYLVTQMGNDKSIKCEQNLGHDTMYWYKQDSKKFLKIMFSYNNKELIINETVPNRFSPKSPDKAHLNLHINSLELGDSAVYFCASSPGPIRNTEAFFGQGTRLTVV.

This clonotype has at least ten counts. This rearrangement joins TRBV12-3 or TRBV12-4 to TRBJ2-5, with TRBD2 identical over 10 bases. V was pared by 6 bases and J by 4 bases, with 8 bases of the junction left unmatched. CDR3 length: 15 amino acids. CDR3 loop: CASSPPLAGTETQYF. The CDR3 DNA reads as TGTGCCAGCAGCCCCCCACTAGCGGGGACAGAGACCCAGTACTTC.

Many counts were recorded for this clonotype. The V and J genes are TRBV20-1 and TRBJ2-5; TRBD2 might be the D (5 bases). The CDR3 spans 12 residues. V lost 5 bases and J 5 bases, leaving 12 bases between the germline ends. The germline gives CDR1 DFQATT, CDR2 SNEGSKA (reference sequence). CDR3 in DNA: TGCAGTGCTCTACTAGATTTGGAGACCCAGTACTTC. Translation gives CSALLDLETQYF.

The chain has TRBV18 and TRBJ2-7, with a weak D call TRBD1 (5 bases). Germline V lookup: CDR1 KGHSH, CDR2 LQKENI. The CDR3 has 14 amino acids. The germline V and J ends were trimmed by 5 bases and 0 bases, with 11 bases remaining between them. The CDR3 coding sequence is TGTGCCAGCTCAGATCGACAGCACTCCTACGAGCAGTACTTC. Translating gives CASSDRQHSYEQYF.

This clonotype has a count of ten or more. The chain combines TRBV20-1 with TRBJ2-5; 7 nucleotides line up with TRBD2. Trimming at V came to 3 bases and at J to 1 base, leaving 5 bases not matched to a gene. Germline V gene sequence: CDR1 DFQATT, CDR2 SNEGSKA (reference sequence). This CDR3 comprises 14 residues. CDR3 sequence reads: CSASRRGFQETQYF. For the CDR3, the DNA is TGCAGTGCTAGTCGGCGGGGGTTCCAAGAGACCCAGTACTTC.

This clonotype was picked up a small number of times. The chain employs TRBV7-9 and TRBJ1-4, with no clear D. V gave up 1 base and J gave up 2 bases, with 32 bases separating them. Germline lookup yields CDR1 SEHNR and CDR2 FQNEAQ (reference sequence). The CDR3 has 23 residues. CDR3 amino acids: CASSLERSFTRASMEATNEKLFF. The CDR3 nucleotides are TGTGCCAGCAGCTTAGAACGATCCTTTACACGTGCATCGATGGAAGCGACTAATGAAAAACTGTTTTTT.

There are many counts of this clonotype. The chain has TRBV27 and TRBJ2-1; the match to TRBD1 covers 10 bases. The CDR3 contains 15 residues. The J segment lost 6 bases and the V segment lost 5 bases, leaving 7 bases of the junction unmatched. Germline-derived CDR1 and CDR2 are MNHEY and SMNVEV (reference sequence). Here the CDR3 reads CASSPGQGHINEQFF. CDR3 DNA sequence: TGTGCCAGCAGTCCGGGACAGGGGCACATCAATGAGCAGTTCTTC.

The table lists this clonotype with many counts. J is TRBJ1-4 and V is TRBV2; D gene uncertain. Looked up from germline, CDR1 is SNHLY and CDR2 is FYNNEI. V was pared by 1 base and J by 5 bases, with 8 bases between. The CDR3 runs 14 residues. CDR3: CASSEGRMNEKLFF. The CDR3 nucleotides are TGTGCCAGCAGTGAAGGGCGGATGAATGAAAAACTGTTTTTT.

This clonotype appeared many times. The chain has TRBV6-1 and TRBJ2-3; 9 positions agree with TRBD2. The CDR3 has 16 amino acids. The ends lost 6 bases at V and 5 bases at J; junction bases unmatched: 12. Germline values: CDR1 MNHNS, CDR2 SASEGT. CDR3 residues: CASRPGLARGKDTQYF. CDR3 coding DNA: TGTGCCAGCAGGCCGGGACTAGCACGTGGAAAAGATACGCAGTATTTT.

The sample holds many counts of this clonotype. The V and J genes are TRBV5-1 and TRBJ2-2; TRBD2 matches 11 bases. This CDR3 is built from 16 residues. The V segment lost 7 bases and the J segment 1 base; nucleotides outside the gene matches: 6. CDR1 is SGHRS, CDR2 YFSETQ, per germline. This CDR3 is CASLQGTSGNTGELFF. CDR3 in DNA: TGCGCCAGCCTACAGGGGACTAGCGGGAACACCGGGGAGCTGTTTTTT.

In this sample, this clonotype turned up many times. The chain uses TRBV25-1 and TRBJ1-1; a weak D match, TRBD1 (5 bases). Germline assignment: CDR1 MGHDK and CDR2 SYGVNS. The ends were cut back, 3 bases at V and 5 bases at J, with 16 bases in the middle. The length of the CDR3 is 15 residues. This CDR3 reads CASSDIRQGVTEAFF. The DNA for the CDR3 is TGTGCCAGCAGTGATATCCGGCAGGGAGTAACTGAAGCTTTCTTT. The complete variable domain, with remaining parts taken from reference TRBV25-1 and TRBJ1-1, reads EADIYQTPRYLVIGTGKKITLECSQTMGHDKMYWYQQDPGMELHLIHYSYGVNSTEKGDLSSESTVSRIRTEHFPLTLESARPSHTSQYLCASSDIRQGVTEAFFGQGTRLTVV.

Many counts were recorded for this clonotype. The genes are TRBV28 and TRBJ2-3; 7 nucleotides match TRBD1. CDR1 is MDHEN and CDR2 is SYDVKM in the germline V gene. V lost 11 bases to trimming and J lost 4 bases; unmatched junction nucleotides: 6. This CDR3 is built from 12 residues. CDR3 in amino acids: CAYSRGSDTQYF. The CDR3 DNA reads TGTGCCTACAGCAGGGGGTCAGATACGCAGTATTTT.

The sample holds many counts of this clonotype. This chain links TRBV28 with TRBJ1-6; D is undetermined. The V gene's germline CDR1 is MDHEN and CDR2 SYDVKM. Trimming took 2 bases from V and 8 from J, leaving 10 bases between them. There are 14 residues in the CDR3. CDR3 sequence reads: CASSLRRDYSPLHF. CDR3 in DNA: TGTGCCAGCAGTTTAAGGCGGGATTATTCACCCCTCCACTTT.

This clonotype was picked up a small number of times. The V gene is TRBV6-5, the J gene TRBJ2-7; no reliable D call. Looked up from germline, CDR1 is MNHEY and CDR2 is SVGAGI. Trimming removed 2 bases at V and 4 bases at J, with 9 bases between. This CDR3 has 13 residues. The CDR3 protein is CASSYAAKYEQYF. In DNA, the CDR3 is TGTGCCAGCAGTTACGCGGCCAAGTACGAGCAGTACTTC.

This clonotype was picked up many times. V usage is TRBV2 and J usage is TRBJ2-5; no clear D. V was shortened by 2 bases and J by 5 bases, with 6 bases between the two germline ends. The CDR3 has 12 amino acids. CDR1 is SNHLY, CDR2 FYNNEI, per germline. The CDR3 protein is CASSESSETQYF. The CDR3 DNA reads TGTGCCAGCAGTGAAAGTTCGGAGACCCAGTACTTC.

V is TRBV6-1 and J is TRBJ2-7; 8 nucleotides align to TRBD1. The CDR3 loop spans 15 amino acids. CDR1 is MNHNS and CDR2 is SASEGT in the germline V gene. Trimming at V came to 6 bases and at J to 3 bases, leaving 10 bases not matched to a gene. The CDR3 spells CASRRVGTGGYEQYF. The CDR3 bases are TGTGCCAGCAGAAGGGTCGGTACAGGGGGCTACGAGCAGTACTTC.

This clonotype was seen ten or more times. This sequence joins TRBV5-5 and TRBJ1-4, with D perhaps TRBD1 (6 bases). The V end lost 5 bases, the J end lost 10 bases, and 24 bases lay between the germline ends. Germline V gene data show CDR1 as SGHKS and CDR2 as YYEKEE (reference sequence). The CDR3 is 16 residues long. CDR3 in DNA: TGTGCCAGCAGGAGATCCGGGAACAGGGACGGGGGAAAACTGTTTTTT. It yields the protein CASRRSGNRDGGKLFF.

This clonotype was counted a single time. Being one base from a much bigger clone, this may be a read error. V is TRBV6-1 and J is TRBJ2-7; D not certain. V gave up 2 bases and J gave up 4 bases, with 15 bases separating them. Germline-derived CDR1 and CDR2 are MNHNS and SASEGT. The CDR3 sequence is 15 residues long. The CDR3 spells CASSEYGQSKYEQYF. The CDR3 nucleotides read TGTGCCAGCAGTGAATATGGCCAGAGTAAATACGAGCAGTACTTC.

The CDR3 loop reads CASSQVRGLYEQYF. The CDR3 DNA reads as TGTGCCAGCAGCCAAGTACGGGGACTCTACGAGCAGTACTTC. The chain couples TRBV3-1 to TRBJ2-7; the D gene is possibly TRBD2 (6 bases). Germline V gene data show CDR1 as LGHDT and CDR2 as YNNKEL (reference sequence). The CDR3 runs 14 residues. Trimming removed 1 base from V and 3 bases from J, with 10 bases in between.

This clonotype showed up many times. V usage is TRBV5-1 and J usage is TRBJ2-1; 9 bases are a match to TRBD1. There are 15 residues in the CDR3. Germline loops: CDR1 SGHRS, CDR2 YFSETQ. V lost 4 bases to trimming and J lost 9 bases; unmatched junction nucleotides: 11. CDR3 coding DNA: TGCGCCAGCAGCCCCGGGACAGGGCTTTTTAGTGAGCAGTTCTTC. It encodes CASSPGTGLFSEQFF.

Many counts were recorded for this clonotype. CDR3 loop: CASSLTGEREQYF. Here the CDR3 DNA reads TGCGCCAGCAGCTTAACAGGGGAGCGGGAGCAGTACTTC. V gene TRBV5-1 combines with J gene TRBJ2-7, with 7 bases matching TRBD1. This CDR3 is 13 amino acids long. Germline V gene lookup returns CDR1 SGHRS and CDR2 YFSETQ. V shed 2 bases, J shed 7 bases, and the junction held 6 bases outside the gene matches.

This clonotype was detected ten times or more. The genes are TRBV6-2 or TRBV6-3 and TRBJ1-1; D is uncertain. V gave up 0 bases and J gave up 2 bases, with 10 bases separating them. Germline CDR1 reads MNHEY; CDR2 reads SVGEGT. The CDR3 sequence is 15 residues long. CDR3 sequence (DNA): TGTGCCAGCAGTTACTCTAGCAGTAGTAACACTGAAGCTTTCTTT. Residues: CASSYSSSSNTEAFF.

This clonotype was seen ten or more times. This chain joins TRBV2 and TRBJ2-5; D uncertain. V shed 3 bases and J shed 2 bases, with 4 bases lying between them. Looked up from germline, CDR1 is SNHLY and CDR2 is FYNNEI. CDR3 length: 12 amino acids. CDR3 nucleotide sequence: TGTGCCAGCAGTGAGACTCAAGAGACCCAGTACTTC. This codes for CASSETQETQYF.

In this sample, this clonotype turned up many times. J is TRBJ2-5 and V is TRBV12-3 or TRBV12-4, with TRBD1 identical over 10 bases. The CDR3 loop spans 14 amino acids. V trimming: 6 bases; J trimming: 5 bases; junction bases outside the gene matches: 6. CDR3: CASRVTGGGETQYF. In DNA form, the CDR3 reads TGTGCCAGCAGGGTGACAGGGGGCGGCGAGACCCAGTACTTC.

In its sample, this clonotype was seen a few times. The chain has TRBV7-2 and TRBJ1-1; D gene unclear. The CDR3 contains 13 residues. Trimming took off 2 bases at V and 10 bases at J, with 14 bases between the two ends. Germline V gives CDR1 SGHTA, CDR2 FQGNSA. DNA of the CDR3: TGTGCCAGCAGCTTACTTGATTCCTGGTCAGCTTTCTTT. Translated: CASSLLDSWSAFF. Full variable domain (missing parts from reference TRBV7-2 and TRBJ1-1): GAGVSQSPSNKVTEKGKDVELRCDPISGHTALYWYRQSLGQGLEFLIYFQGNSAPDKSGLPSDRFSAERTGGSVSTLTIQRTQQEDSAVYLCASSLLDSWSAFFGQGTRLTVV.

This clonotype was seen repeatedly, ten times or more. CDR3 region: CAWSVSTGTEAFF. The CDR3 DNA reads TGTGCCTGGAGTGTTTCTACAGGGACTGAAGCTTTCTTT. The rearrangement links TRBV30 to TRBJ1-1; TRBD1 might be the D (6 bases). CDR1 and CDR2 (germline): GTSNPN, SVGIG (reference sequence). V was shortened by 0 bases and J by 5 bases, with 10 bases between the two germline ends. The CDR3 loop spans 13 amino acids.

This clonotype has a count of ten or more. The chain carries TRBV20-1 and TRBJ2-7, with D unclear. Deletions cut 2 bases from V and 2 bases from J, with 4 bases between. This CDR3 comprises 11 residues. Germline assignment: CDR1 DFQATT and CDR2 SNEGSKA (reference sequence). CDR3 sequence: CSARTAYEQYF. CDR3 in DNA: TGCAGTGCTAGAACAGCCTACGAGCAGTACTTC.